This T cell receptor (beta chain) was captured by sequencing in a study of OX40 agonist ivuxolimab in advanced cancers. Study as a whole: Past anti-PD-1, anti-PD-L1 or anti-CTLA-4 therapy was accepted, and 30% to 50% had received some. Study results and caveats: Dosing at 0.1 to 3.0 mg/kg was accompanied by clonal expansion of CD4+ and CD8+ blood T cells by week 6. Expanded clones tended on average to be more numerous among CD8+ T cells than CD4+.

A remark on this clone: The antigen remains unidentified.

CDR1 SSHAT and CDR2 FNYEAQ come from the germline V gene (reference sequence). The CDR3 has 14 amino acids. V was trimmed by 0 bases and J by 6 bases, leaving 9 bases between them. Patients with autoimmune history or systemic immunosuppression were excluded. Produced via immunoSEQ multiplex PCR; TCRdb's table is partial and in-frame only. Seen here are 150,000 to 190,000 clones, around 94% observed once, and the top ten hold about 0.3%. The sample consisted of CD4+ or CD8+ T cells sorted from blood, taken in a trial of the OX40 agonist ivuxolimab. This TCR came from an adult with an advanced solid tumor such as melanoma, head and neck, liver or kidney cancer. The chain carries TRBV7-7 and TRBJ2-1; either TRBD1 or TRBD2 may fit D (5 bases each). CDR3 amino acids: CASSLAPGSNEQFF. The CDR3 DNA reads TGTGCCAGCAGCTTAGCACCAGGGAGCAATGAGCAGTTCTTC.